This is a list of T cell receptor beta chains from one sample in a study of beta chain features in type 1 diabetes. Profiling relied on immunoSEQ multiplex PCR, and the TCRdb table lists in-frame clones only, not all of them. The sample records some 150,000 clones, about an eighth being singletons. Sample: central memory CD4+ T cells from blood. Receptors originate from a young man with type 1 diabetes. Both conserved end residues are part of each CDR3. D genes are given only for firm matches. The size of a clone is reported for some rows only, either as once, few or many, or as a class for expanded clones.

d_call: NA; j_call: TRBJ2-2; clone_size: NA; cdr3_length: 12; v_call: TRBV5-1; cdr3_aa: CASSLGSGELFF; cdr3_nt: TGCGCCAGCAGCTTGGGGTCCGGGGAGCTGTTTTTT
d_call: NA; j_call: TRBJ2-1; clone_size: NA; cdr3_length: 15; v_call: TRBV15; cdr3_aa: CATSRAVLASNEQFF; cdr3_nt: TGTGCCACCAGCAGAGCGGTGCTAGCTAGCAATGAGCAGTTCTTC
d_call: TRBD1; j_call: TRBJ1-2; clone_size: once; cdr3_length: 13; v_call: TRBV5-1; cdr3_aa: CASSTGQEYGYTF; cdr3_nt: TGCGCCAGCAGCACTGGACAGGAATATGGCTACACCTTC
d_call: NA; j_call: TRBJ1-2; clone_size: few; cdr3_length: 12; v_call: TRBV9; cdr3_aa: CASSARGYGYTF; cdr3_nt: TGTGCCAGCAGCGCCAGGGGTTATGGCTACACCTTC
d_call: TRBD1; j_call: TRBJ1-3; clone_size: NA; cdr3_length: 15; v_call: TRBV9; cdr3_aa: CASSVEGTGGNTIYF; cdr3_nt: TGTGCCAGCAGCGTAGAGGGGACAGGAGGAAACACCATATATTTT
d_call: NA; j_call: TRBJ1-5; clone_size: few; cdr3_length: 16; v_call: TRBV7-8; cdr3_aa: CASSPSGTASNQPQHF; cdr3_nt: TGTGCCAGCAGCCCATCAGGGACGGCTTCCAATCAGCCCCAGCATTTT
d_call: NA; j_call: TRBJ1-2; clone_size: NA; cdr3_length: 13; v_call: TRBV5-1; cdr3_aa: CASSLVGERGYTF; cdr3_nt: TGCGCCAGCAGCTTGGTCGGGGAGCGAGGCTACACCTTC
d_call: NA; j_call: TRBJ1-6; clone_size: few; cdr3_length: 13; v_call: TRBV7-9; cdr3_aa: CASSLLADSPLHF; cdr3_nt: TGTGCCAGCAGCTTGCTGGCAGATTCACCCCTCCACTTT
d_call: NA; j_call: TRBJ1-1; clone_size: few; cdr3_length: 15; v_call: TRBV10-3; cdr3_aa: CASSYQGRGNTEAFF; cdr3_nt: TGTGCCAGCAGTTACCAGGGCAGGGGGAACACTGAAGCTTTCTTT
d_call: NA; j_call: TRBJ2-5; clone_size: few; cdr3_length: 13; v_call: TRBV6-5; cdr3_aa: CASSGPTKETQYF; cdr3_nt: TGTGCCAGCAGTGGGCCTACCAAAGAGACCCAGTACTTC
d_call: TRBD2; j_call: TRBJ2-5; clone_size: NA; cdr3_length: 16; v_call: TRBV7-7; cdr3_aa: CASSPGTSGIQETQYF; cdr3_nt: TGTGCCAGCAGTCCTGGGACTAGCGGAATCCAAGAGACCCAGTACTTC
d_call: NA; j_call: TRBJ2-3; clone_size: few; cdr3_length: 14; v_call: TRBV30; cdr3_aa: CAWSKGFITDTQYF; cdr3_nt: TGTGCCTGGAGTAAGGGGTTTATCACAGATACGCAGTATTTT
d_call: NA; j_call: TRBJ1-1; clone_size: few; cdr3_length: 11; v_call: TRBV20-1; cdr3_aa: CSASPDTEAFF; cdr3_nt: TGCAGTGCTAGCCCCGACACTGAAGCTTTCTTT
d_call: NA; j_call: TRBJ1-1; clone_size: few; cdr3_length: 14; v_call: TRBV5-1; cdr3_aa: CASSLDPTKAEAFF; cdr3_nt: TGCGCCAGCAGCTTGGACCCTACCAAGGCTGAAGCTTTCTTT
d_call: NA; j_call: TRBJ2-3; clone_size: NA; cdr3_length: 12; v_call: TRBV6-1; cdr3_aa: CASSPQTDTQYF; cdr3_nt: TGTGCCAGCAGCCCTCAAACAGATACGCAGTATTTT
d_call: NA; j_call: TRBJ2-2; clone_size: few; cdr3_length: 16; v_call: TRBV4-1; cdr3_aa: CASSRGASGNTGELFF; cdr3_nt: TGCGCCAGCAGCCGCGGAGCGAGTGGTAACACCGGGGAGCTGTTTTTT
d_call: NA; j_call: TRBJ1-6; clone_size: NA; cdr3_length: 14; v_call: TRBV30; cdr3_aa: CAWMGGSYNSPLHF; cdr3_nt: TGTGCCTGGATGGGCGGCTCCTATAATTCACCCCTCCACTTT
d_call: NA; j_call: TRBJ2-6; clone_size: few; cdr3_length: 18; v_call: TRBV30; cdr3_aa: CAWRSRAGESAGANVLTF; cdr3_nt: TGTGCCTGGAGATCTCGGGCAGGGGAAAGCGCTGGGGCCAACGTCCTGACTTTC
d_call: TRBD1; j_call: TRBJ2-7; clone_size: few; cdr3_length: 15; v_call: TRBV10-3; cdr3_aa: CAISELPGGSYEQYF; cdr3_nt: TGTGCCATCAGTGAGTTACCAGGGGGTTCCTACGAGCAGTACTTC
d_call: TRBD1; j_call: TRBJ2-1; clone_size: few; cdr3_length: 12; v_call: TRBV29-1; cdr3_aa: CSVEGGTGTQFF; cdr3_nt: TGCAGCGTTGAAGGAGGGACAGGGACCCAGTTCTTC
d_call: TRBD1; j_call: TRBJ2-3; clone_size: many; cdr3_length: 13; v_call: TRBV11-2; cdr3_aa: CASTMTGADTQYF; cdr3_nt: TGTGCCAGCACCATGACAGGGGCAGATACGCAGTATTTT
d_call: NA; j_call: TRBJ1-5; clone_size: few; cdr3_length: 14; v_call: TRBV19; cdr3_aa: CASSIDLGGQPQHF; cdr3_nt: TGTGCCAGTAGTATAGACCTGGGGGGACAGCCCCAGCATTTT
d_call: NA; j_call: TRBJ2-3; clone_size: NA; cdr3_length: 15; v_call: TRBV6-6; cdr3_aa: CASSYGAPSADTQYF; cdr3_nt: TGTGCCAGCAGTTACGGAGCACCGTCGGCAGATACGCAGTATTTT
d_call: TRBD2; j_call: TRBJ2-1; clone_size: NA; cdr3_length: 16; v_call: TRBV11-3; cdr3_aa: CASSLALLAPYNEQFF; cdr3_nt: TGTGCCAGCAGCTTAGCTCTACTAGCGCCCTACAATGAGCAGTTCTTC
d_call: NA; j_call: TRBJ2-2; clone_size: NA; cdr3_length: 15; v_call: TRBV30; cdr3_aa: CAWSASLGGAGELFF; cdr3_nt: TGTGCCTGGAGTGCCTCCTTAGGAGGGGCCGGGGAGCTGTTTTTT
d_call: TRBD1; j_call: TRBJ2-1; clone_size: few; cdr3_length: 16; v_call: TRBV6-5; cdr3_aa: CASSSNDRGGGNEQFF; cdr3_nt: TGTGCCAGCAGTTCCAACGACAGGGGAGGAGGTAATGAGCAGTTCTTC
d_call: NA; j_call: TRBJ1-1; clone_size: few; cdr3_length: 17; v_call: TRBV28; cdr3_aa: CASSFWTSLAKNTEAFF; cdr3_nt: TGTGCCAGCAGTTTTTGGACATCCCTCGCTAAAAACACTGAAGCTTTCTTT
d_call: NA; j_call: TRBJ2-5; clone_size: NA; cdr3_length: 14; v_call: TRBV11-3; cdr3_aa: CASSLIRGEETQYF; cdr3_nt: TGTGCCAGCAGCCTTATCAGGGGAGAAGAGACCCAGTACTTC
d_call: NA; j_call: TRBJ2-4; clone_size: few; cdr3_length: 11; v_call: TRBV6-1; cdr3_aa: CASSEEYIQYF; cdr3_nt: TGTGCCAGCAGTGAAGAATACATTCAGTACTTC
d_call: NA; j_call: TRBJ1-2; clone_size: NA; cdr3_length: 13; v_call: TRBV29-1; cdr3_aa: CSVKDTDGAGYTF; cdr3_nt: TGCAGCGTAAAGGACACGGATGGTGCTGGCTACACCTTC
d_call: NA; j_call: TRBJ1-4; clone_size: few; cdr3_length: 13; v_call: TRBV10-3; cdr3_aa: CAISESGTEKLFF; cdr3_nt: TGTGCCATCAGTGAGTCAGGGACTGAAAAACTGTTTTTT